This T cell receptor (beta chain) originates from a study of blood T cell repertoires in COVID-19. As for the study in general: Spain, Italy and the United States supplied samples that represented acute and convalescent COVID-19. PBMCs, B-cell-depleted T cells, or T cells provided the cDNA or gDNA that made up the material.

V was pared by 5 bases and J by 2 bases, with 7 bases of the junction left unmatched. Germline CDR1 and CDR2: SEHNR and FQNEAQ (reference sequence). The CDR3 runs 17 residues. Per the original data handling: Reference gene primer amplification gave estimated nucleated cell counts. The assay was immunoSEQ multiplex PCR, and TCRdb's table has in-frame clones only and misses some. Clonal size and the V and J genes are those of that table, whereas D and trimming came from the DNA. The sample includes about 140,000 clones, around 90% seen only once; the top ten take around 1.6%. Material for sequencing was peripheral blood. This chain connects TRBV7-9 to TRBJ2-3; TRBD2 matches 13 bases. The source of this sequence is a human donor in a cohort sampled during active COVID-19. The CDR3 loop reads CASSPRGLAGDTDTQYF. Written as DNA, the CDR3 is TGTGCCAGCAGCCCGAGAGGACTAGCGGGGGACACAGATACGCAGTATTTT.